This T cell receptor beta chain was sequenced during a study of T cells in Graves' hyperthyroidism and ophthalmopathy. The CDR3 regions of TCR beta were amplified from RNA transcripts. The HTBI primer set drove a first-round RT-PCR of the TCR CDR3. TCRdb re-called the multiplex PCR reads with MiXCR, one entry per CDR3 protein. The table records almost 600,000 distinct CDR3 sequences, under 60% of them present only once. Trimming took off 6 bases at V and 0 bases at J, with 15 bases between the two ends. CDR3 length equals 15 residues. The germline CDR1 and CDR2 sequences are DFQATT and SNEGSKA (reference sequence).

V usage is TRBV20-1 and J usage is TRBJ2-1, with a weak D call TRBD2 (5 bases). The sequencing input was peripheral blood or thyroid tissue (not recorded which). This TCR was recovered from a woman aged 18-29 years with Graves' hyperthyroidism. The DNA for the CDR3 is TGCAGTGCCCCCAGCCGGCTAGCCTCCTACAATGAGCAGTTCTTC. Protein product: CSAPSRLASYNEQFF.